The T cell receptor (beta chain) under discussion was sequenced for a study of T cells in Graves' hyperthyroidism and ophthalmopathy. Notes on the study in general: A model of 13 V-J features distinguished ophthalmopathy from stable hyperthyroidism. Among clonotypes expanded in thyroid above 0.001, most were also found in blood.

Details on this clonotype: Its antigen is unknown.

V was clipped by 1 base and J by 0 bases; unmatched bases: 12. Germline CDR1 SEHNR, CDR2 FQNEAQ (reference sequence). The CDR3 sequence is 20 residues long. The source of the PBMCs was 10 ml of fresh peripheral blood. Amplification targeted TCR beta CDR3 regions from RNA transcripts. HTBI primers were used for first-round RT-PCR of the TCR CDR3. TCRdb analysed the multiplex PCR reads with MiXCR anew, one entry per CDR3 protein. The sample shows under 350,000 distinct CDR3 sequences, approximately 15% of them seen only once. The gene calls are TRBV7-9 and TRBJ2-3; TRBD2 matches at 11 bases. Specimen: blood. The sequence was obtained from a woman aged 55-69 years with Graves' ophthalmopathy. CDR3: CASSLGLLWSSGGSTDTQYF. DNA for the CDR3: TGTGCCAGCAGCTTAGGTCTTCTGTGGTCTAGCGGGGGGAGCACAGATACGCAGTATTTT.